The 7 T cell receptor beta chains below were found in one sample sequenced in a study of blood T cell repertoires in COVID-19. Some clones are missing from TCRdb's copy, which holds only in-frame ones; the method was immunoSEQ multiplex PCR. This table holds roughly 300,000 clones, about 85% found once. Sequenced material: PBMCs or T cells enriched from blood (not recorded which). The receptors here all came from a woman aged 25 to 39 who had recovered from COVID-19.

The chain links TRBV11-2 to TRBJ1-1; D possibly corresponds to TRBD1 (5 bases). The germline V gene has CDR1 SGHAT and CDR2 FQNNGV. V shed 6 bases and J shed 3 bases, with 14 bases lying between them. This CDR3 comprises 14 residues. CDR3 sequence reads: CASRITGPDTEAFF. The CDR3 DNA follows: TGTGCCAGCAGGATTACAGGCCCGGACACTGAAGCTTTCTTT. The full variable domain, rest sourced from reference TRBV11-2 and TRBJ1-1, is EAGVAQSPRYKIIEKRQSVAFWCNPISGHATLYWYQQILGQGPKLLIQFQNNGVVDDSQLPKDRFSAERLKGVDSTLKIQPAKLEDSAVYLCASRITGPDTEAFFGQGTRLTVV.

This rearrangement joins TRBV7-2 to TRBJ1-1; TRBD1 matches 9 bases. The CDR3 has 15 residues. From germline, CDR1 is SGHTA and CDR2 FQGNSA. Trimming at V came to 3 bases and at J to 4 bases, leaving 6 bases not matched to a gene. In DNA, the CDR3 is TGTGCCAGCAGCTTCGGGACAGGGTTCGGCACTGAAGCTTTCTTT. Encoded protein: CASSFGTGFGTEAFF.

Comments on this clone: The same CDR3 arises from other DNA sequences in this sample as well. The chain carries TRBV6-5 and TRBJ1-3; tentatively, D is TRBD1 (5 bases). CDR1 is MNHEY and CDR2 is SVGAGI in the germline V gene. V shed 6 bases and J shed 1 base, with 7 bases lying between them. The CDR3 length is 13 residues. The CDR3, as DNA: TGTGCCAGCAGGTCAGGGTCTGGAAACACCATATATTTT. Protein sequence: CASRSGSGNTIYF.

The CDR3, as DNA: TGTGCCAGCAGCCCCTCAGGCCCTTACCCTTATCAGCCCCAGCATTTT. It is translated as CASSPSGPYPYQPQHF. This chain connects TRBV7-9 to TRBJ1-5, with D hard to call. Germline CDR1 and CDR2: SEHNR and FQNEAQ (reference sequence). The germline V and J ends were trimmed by 5 bases and 5 bases, with 19 bases remaining between them. This CDR3 comprises 16 residues.

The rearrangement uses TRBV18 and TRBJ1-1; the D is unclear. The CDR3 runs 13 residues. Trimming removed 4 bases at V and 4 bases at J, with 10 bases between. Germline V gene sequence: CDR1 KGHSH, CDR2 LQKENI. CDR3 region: CASSRKEGTEAFF. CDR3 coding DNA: TGTGCCAGCTCACGGAAGGAGGGCACTGAAGCTTTCTTT.

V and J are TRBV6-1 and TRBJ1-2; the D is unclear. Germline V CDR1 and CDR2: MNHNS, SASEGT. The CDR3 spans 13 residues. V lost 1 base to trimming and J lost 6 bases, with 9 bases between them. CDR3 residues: CASSEVGDHGYTF. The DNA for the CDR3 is TGTGCCAGCAGTGAAGTCGGGGATCATGGCTACACCTTC.

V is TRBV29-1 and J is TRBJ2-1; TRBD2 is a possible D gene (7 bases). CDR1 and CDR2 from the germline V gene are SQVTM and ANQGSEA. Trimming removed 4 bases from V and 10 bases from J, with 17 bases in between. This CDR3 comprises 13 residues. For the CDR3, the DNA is TGCAGCGTTGGCGGGGGCTTAATGTGGGAGCAGTTCTTC. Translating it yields CSVGGGLMWEQFF.